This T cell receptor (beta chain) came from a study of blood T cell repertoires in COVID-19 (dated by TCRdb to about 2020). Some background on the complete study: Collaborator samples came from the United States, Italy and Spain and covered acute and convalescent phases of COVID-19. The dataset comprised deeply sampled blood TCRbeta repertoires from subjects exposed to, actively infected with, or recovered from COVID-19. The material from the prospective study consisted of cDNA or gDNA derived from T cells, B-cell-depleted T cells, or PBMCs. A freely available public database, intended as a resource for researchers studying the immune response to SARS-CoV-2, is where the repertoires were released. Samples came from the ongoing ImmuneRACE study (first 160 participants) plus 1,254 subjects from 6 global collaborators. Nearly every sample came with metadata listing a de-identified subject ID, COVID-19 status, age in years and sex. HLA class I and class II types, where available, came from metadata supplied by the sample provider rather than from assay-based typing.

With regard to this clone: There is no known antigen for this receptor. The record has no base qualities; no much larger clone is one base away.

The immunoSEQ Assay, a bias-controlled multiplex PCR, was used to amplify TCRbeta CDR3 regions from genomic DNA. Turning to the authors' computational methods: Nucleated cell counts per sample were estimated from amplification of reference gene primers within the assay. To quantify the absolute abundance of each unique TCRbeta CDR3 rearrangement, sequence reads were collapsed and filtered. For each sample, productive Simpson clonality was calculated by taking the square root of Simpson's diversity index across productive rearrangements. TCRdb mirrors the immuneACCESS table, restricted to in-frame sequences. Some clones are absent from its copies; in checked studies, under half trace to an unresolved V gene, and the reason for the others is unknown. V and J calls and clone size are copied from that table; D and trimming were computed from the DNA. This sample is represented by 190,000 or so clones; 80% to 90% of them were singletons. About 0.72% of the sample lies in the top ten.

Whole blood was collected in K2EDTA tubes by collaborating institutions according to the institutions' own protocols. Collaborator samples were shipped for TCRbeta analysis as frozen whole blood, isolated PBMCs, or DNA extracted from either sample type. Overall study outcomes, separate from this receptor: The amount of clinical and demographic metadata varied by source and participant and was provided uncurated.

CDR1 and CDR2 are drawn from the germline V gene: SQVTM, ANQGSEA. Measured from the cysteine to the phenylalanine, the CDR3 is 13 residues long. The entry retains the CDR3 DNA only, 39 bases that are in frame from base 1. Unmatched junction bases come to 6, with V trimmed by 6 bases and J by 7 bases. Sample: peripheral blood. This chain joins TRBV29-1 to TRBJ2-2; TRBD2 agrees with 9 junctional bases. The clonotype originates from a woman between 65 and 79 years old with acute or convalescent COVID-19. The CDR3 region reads CSVRGRGDGELFF. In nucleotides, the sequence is TGCAGCGTCCGCGGGAGGGGGGACGGGGAGCTGTTTTTT.